This T cell receptor beta chain was observed in a study of response to subunit inactivated influenza vaccine (dated by TCRdb to the late 2010s). With regard to the full study: The study used deep quantitative T cell receptor repertoire profiling to track responses to a trivalent subunit inactivated influenza vaccine. Paper-wide results and their limitations: According to the authors, only a limited number of new T cells may be recruited by each seasonal influenza vaccination.

CDR1 and CDR2, per the germline V gene, are MNHEY and SVGEGT. The junction carries 9 bases between V and J, which are trimmed by 5 bases and 1 base respectively. The CDR3 spans 14 residues, from the cysteine through the phenylalanine. CDR3 DNA only is kept here, 42 bases in frame from base 1. Comments on this clonotype: Its binding antigen is unknown. Nothing much larger sits one base from this clone, and base qualities are not available.

The method behind the library was RT-PCR. Sequenced using an Illumina HiSeq 2500. The raw public data were reprocessed by TCRdb itself: fastp quality trimming at Q25, MiXCR clonotype calling, in-frame beta chains only. Here each entry gathers all rows of one CDR3 protein and keeps the most common genes and DNA. The sample table lists hundreds of thousands of distinct CDR3 sequences, 7.6% of them with a count of one. Around 13% of the sample lies in the top ten. The input for sequencing was PBMCs from blood, taken less than 25 months after vaccination. This receptor was identified in a man between 45 and 75 years old who received an inactivated influenza vaccine. Donor details come from another sample of the same person, matched by shared clones. The sequence joins TRBV6-2 or TRBV6-3 to TRBJ1-5; the D gene identity is not certain. The DNA sequence follows: TGTGCCAGCAGTAAGGTCCAGAGCAATCAGCCCCAGCATTTT. It is translated as CASSKVQSNQPQHF.